The 24 T cell receptor beta chains below come from one sample, sequenced in a study of T cells in Graves' hyperthyroidism and ophthalmopathy. It was RNA transcripts that yielded the amplified TCR beta CDR3 regions. HTBI primers were employed in a first-round RT-PCR of the TCR CDR3. MiXCR, run by TCRdb on the multiplex PCR reads, gives a single entry per CDR3 protein. This table holds about 420,000 distinct CDR3 sequences, 12% to 15% found once. Sequencing was done on a sample of blood. These receptors were taken from a woman under 30 with Graves' hyperthyroidism.

This clonotype was observed a few times. The V call is TRBV9, the J call TRBJ1-2; 10 bases are shared with TRBD1. Germline-derived CDR1 and CDR2 are SGDLS and YYNGEE. J lost 8 bases, V lost 3 bases, and 10 bases had no gene match. CDR3 size: 15 residues. DNA for the CDR3: TGTGCCAGCAGCGCATCCGGGACAGGGGCTGGGGGCTACACCTTC. Protein product: CASSASGTGAGGYTF.

This clonotype was found many times. This chain links TRBV28 with TRBJ2-1; D is uncertain. The V and J ends lost 7 bases and 3 bases respectively, with 13 bases between them. The CDR3 extends over 14 amino acids. Germline-derived CDR1 and CDR2 are MDHEN and SYDVKM. CDR3 DNA: TGTGCCAGCATCCCCGGTCGAGACTACAATGAGCAGTTCTTC. It specifies CASIPGRDYNEQFF. The full variable domain, with the rest looked up from reference TRBV28 and TRBJ2-1, is DVKVTQSSRYLVKRTGEKVFLECVQDMDHENMFWYRQDPGLGLRLIYFSYDVKMKEKGDIPEGYSVSREKKERFSLILESASTNQTSMYLCASIPGRDYNEQFFGPGTRLTVL.

The chain employs TRBV29-1 and TRBJ2-3; the D is unclear. Per germline, CDR1 SQVTM and CDR2 ANQGSEA. The length of the CDR3 is 12 residues. V shed 3 bases and J shed 3 bases, with 7 bases lying between them. The CDR3 DNA reads TGCAGCGTTGAGTCTATAACAGATACGCAGTATTTT. It translates to CSVESITDTQYF.

This clonotype has only a few counts. This chain joins TRBV6-1 and TRBJ2-1; 10 bases fit TRBD2. Trimming cost V 8 bases and J 6 bases; bases outside gene matches: 16. The CDR3 is 17 amino acids. Germline CDR1 reads MNHNS; CDR2 reads SASEGT. The CDR3 loop is CASSTSPASGSGNEQFF. CDR3 sequence (DNA): TGTGCCAGCTCTACCAGCCCGGCTAGCGGGAGTGGCAATGAGCAGTTCTTC.

With respect to this clonotype: A read error is possible here, since a much larger clone lies one base away. The chain couples TRBV29-1 to TRBJ1-1; tentative D call: TRBD1 (6 bases). The germline CDR1 and CDR2 sequences are SQVTM and ANQGSEA. CDR3 size: 13 residues. Trimming left V 4 bases short and J 5 bases short, with 14 bases between. Here the CDR3 DNA reads TGCAGCGTTGCTCTGGGGGGCGAAACTGAAGCTTTCTTT. Translation: CSVALGGETEAFF.

At least ten counts were recorded for this clonotype. This CDR3 is CASSLTGHQNTEAFF. Here the CDR3 DNA reads TGTGCCAGCAGCTTGACCGGACATCAGAACACTGAAGCTTTCTTT. The V call is TRBV7-9, the J call TRBJ1-1, with D perhaps matching TRBD1 (5 bases). The CDR3 sequence is 15 residues long. Trimming shortened V by 3 bases and J by 1 base, and 12 bases separated the two germline ends. Germline V gene sequence: CDR1 SEHNR, CDR2 FQNEAQ (reference sequence).

In this sample, this clonotype turned up many times. The chain carries TRBV27 and TRBJ1-5; D call uncertain. This CDR3 comprises 14 residues. Germline V gene sequence: CDR1 MNHEY, CDR2 SMNVEV (reference sequence). Between the trimmed V and J ends, which lost 3 bases and 6 bases, there was a span of 12 bases. The CDR3 DNA reads TGTGCCAGCAGTTTGGCCAGGACGGCTCAGCCCCAGCATTTT. This codes for CASSLARTAQPQHF.

The genes are TRBV20-1 and TRBJ2-1; 12 bases are shared with TRBD2. V shed 4 bases and J 5 bases; nucleotides not matched to a gene: 6. The CDR3 is 15 residues long. CDR1 is DFQATT, CDR2 SNEGSKA, per germline (reference sequence). CDR3 nucleotide sequence: TGCAGTGCTAAGGGACTAGCGGGTTCTCACAATGAGCAGTTCTTC. Translation: CSAKGLAGSHNEQFF.

This clonotype turned up a few times. A much more abundant neighbour one base away suggests this may be a read error. This chain links TRBV11-2 with TRBJ2-1, with D uncertain. Trimming pared 5 bases from V and 5 bases from J, leaving 13 bases between. Germline-derived CDR1 and CDR2 are SGHAT and FQNNGV. CDR3 size: 14 residues. This chain's CDR3 is CASSPPRPHNEQFF. The CDR3 DNA sequence: TGTGCCAGCAGCCCTCCCCGGCCCCACAATGAGCAGTTCTTC.

This clonotype was observed at least ten times. This chain joins TRBV7-3 and TRBJ1-1, with 7 bases lining up with TRBD1. Unmatched junction bases numbered 6, after V lost 1 base and J lost 4 bases. Germline V gene sequence: CDR1 SGHTA, CDR2 FQGTGA. The CDR3 sequence is 15 residues long. CDR3 in amino acids: CASSLIGGAATEAFF. The CDR3 region has the DNA TGTGCCAGCAGCTTAATAGGGGGCGCGGCCACTGAAGCTTTCTTT.

This chain uses TRBV7-8 with TRBJ1-2; D is ambiguous. V gave up 2 bases and J gave up 0 bases, with 10 bases separating them. Germline values: CDR1 SGHVS, CDR2 FQNEAQ. The CDR3 has 15 amino acids. CDR3 sequence: CASSLLADTNYGYTF. As DNA, the CDR3 is TGTGCCAGCAGCTTACTTGCAGATACTAACTATGGCTACACCTTC.

This clonotype has at least ten counts. V usage is TRBV6-2 or TRBV6-3 and J usage is TRBJ1-5; no firm D call. Trimming cost V 3 bases and J 5 bases, with 11 bases left between them. The germline V gene encodes CDR1 MNHEY and CDR2 SVGEGT. There are 14 residues in the CDR3. The CDR3 DNA sequence: TGTGCCAGCAGTTATGGGCCGGATCATCAGCCCCAGCATTTT. It yields the protein CASSYGPDHQPQHF.

This clonotype showed up many times. The chain uses TRBV5-1 and TRBJ2-1; perhaps TRBD1 as D (6 bases). The length of the CDR3 is 14 residues. Germline V gene lookup returns CDR1 SGHRS and CDR2 YFSETQ. V lost 0 bases, J lost 3 bases, and 7 bases lay in between. The chain's CDR3 is CASSLGDNYNEQFF. The CDR3 DNA follows: TGCGCCAGCAGCTTGGGGGACAACTACAATGAGCAGTTCTTC.

The chain couples TRBV5-6 to TRBJ2-6, with unresolved D. CDR3 length: 15 amino acids. The V gene lost 4 bases and the J gene lost 0 bases, with 8 bases spanning the gap. From germline, CDR1 is SGHDT and CDR2 YYEEEE. The CDR3 protein is CASSLGLSGANVLTF. Here the CDR3 DNA reads TGTGCCAGCAGCCTCGGTCTCTCTGGGGCCAACGTCCTGACTTTC.

This clonotype was picked up many times. The V call is TRBV20-1, the J call TRBJ2-1; 8 bases agree with TRBD2. From germline, CDR1 is DFQATT and CDR2 SNEGSKA (reference sequence). The V and J ends lost 2 bases and 0 bases, in that order; junction bases with no gene match: 3. The length of the CDR3 is 15 residues. The CDR3 nucleotides are TGCAGTGCTAGATTAGCGGGGAGCTCCTACAATGAGCAGTTCTTC. As protein: CSARLAGSSYNEQFF.

The chain joins TRBV29-1 to TRBJ1-1, with TRBD1 identical over 9 bases. This CDR3 is built from 15 residues. CDR1 is SQVTM, CDR2 ANQGSEA, per germline. After removal of 5 bases from V and 5 bases from J, the junction contained 12 bases not matched to a gene. DNA for the CDR3: TGCAGCGTTACGATACAGGGGGCGCGTCAGACTGAAGCTTTCTTT. It encodes CSVTIQGARQTEAFF. The full variable domain, completed using reference TRBV29-1 and TRBJ1-1, is SAVISQKPSRDICQRGTSLTIQCQVDSQVTMMFWYRQQPGQSLTLIATANQGSEATYESGFVIDKFPISRPNLTFSTLTVSNMSPEDSSIYLCSVTIQGARQTEAFFGQGTRLTVV.

There are many counts of this clonotype. The chain employs TRBV12-3 or TRBV12-4 and TRBJ1-5; perhaps TRBD1 as D (5 bases). CDR3 size: 14 residues. V lost 3 bases and J 3 bases, leaving 9 bases between the germline ends. This CDR3 is CASSFGGFNQPQHF. CDR3 sequence (DNA): TGTGCCAGCAGTTTTGGGGGTTTCAATCAGCCCCAGCATTTT.

This clonotype was found many times. The chain is built from TRBV12-3 or TRBV12-4 and TRBJ2-7, with 11 bases that match TRBD2. V was clipped by 3 bases and J by 6 bases; unmatched bases: 10. CDR3 length: 16 residues. In DNA form, the CDR3 reads TGTGCCAGCAGTTTTAGCGGGAGGGGTGTGCGCCGCGAGCAGTACTTC. It specifies CASSFSGRGVRREQYF.

This clonotype was counted many times. The chain uses TRBV2 and TRBJ1-5; tentatively, D is TRBD1 (6 bases). Looked up from germline, CDR1 is SNHLY and CDR2 is FYNNEI. V was clipped by 6 bases and J by 5 bases, with 14 bases between them. This CDR3 comprises 14 residues. As DNA, the CDR3 is TGTGCCAGCAGCCAAATCCGGACAGATCAGCCCCAGCATTTT. Translated, it gives CASSQIRTDQPQHF.

V usage is TRBV4-1 and J usage is TRBJ1-2; possible D gene TRBD1, 5 bases. Germline lookup yields CDR1 MGHRA and CDR2 YSYEKL. Trimming removed 4 bases from V and 2 bases from J, with 11 bases in between. The CDR3 covers 14 residues. The CDR3 is CASSPGHANYGYTF. The CDR3, as DNA: TGCGCCAGCAGCCCCGGACACGCGAACTATGGCTACACCTTC.

V and J are TRBV7-2 and TRBJ2-5; D unresolved. Germline CDR1 and CDR2: SGHTA and FQGNSA. Deletions cut 5 bases from V and 5 bases from J, with 9 bases between. This CDR3 contains 12 residues. The CDR3 sequence: CASSRLDETQYF. In nucleotides, the CDR3 is TGTGCCAGCAGCCGCCTGGATGAGACCCAGTACTTC.

V and J are TRBV10-2 and TRBJ2-7; 10 nucleotides agree with TRBD1. Losses at the gene ends were 5 bases for V and 2 bases for J; bases not matched to a gene: 6. This CDR3 comprises 15 residues. Germline CDR1 is WSHSY and CDR2 is SAAADI. CDR3 amino acids: CASSWDGQGAYEQYF. Here the CDR3 DNA reads TGCGCCAGCAGTTGGGACGGACAGGGGGCCTACGAGCAGTACTTC.

This clonotype was observed many times. This chain uses TRBV27 with TRBJ2-7, with D perhaps TRBD2 (6 bases). Germline V gene data show CDR1 as MNHEY and CDR2 as SMNVEV (reference sequence). The V end lost 0 bases, the J end lost 0 bases, and 12 bases lay between the germline ends. The CDR3 loop spans 16 amino acids. CDR3 nucleotide sequence: TGTGCCAGCAGTTTATCCGGGACTGTGACCTCCTACGAGCAGTACTTC. Protein sequence: CASSLSGTVTSYEQYF.

This clonotype appeared many times. The chain couples TRBV12-3 or TRBV12-4 to TRBJ1-1; D gene unclear. Trimming left V 4 bases short and J 4 bases short, with 13 bases between. CDR3 length equals 14 residues. CDR3 DNA: TGTGCCAGCAGTTGGGGAGGGTTGGGCACTGAAGCTTTCTTT. It codes for CASSWGGLGTEAFF.